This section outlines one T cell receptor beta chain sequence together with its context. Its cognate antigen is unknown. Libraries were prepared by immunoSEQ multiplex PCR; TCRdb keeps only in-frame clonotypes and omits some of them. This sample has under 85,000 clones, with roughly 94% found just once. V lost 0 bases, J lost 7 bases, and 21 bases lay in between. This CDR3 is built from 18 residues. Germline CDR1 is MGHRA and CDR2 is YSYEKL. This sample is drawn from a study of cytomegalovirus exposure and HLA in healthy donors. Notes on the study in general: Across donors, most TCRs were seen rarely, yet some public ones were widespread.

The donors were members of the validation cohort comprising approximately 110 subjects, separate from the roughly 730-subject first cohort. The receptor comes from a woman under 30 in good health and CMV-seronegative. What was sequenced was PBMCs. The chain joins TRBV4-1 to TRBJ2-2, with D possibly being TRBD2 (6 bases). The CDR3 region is CASSQDPTRGGLGGELFF. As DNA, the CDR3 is TGCGCCAGCAGCCAAGATCCAACGCGGGGCGGCCTCGGCGGGGAGCTGTTTTTT.